This T cell receptor (beta chain) was sequenced in a study of TIL therapy for anti-PD-1-resistant metastatic lung cancer. Study-wide context: Most patients had lung adenocarcinoma; a few tumors were EGFR-mutant, two ALK-rearranged; half smoked currently or formerly. Study-level points and caveats: Patients were highly selected, enriched for treatment-naive, never-smoker and oncogene-addicted cases.

As for time point: pre-treatment sample, taken before nivolumab and TIL therapy. Notes on this clone: Antigen unknown.

This was the immunoSEQ v3 assay. Some clones are missing from TCRdb's copy, which holds only in-frame ones; the method was immunoSEQ multiplex PCR. The sample includes 60,000 or so clones, under 75% of them seen just once. Trimming removed 4 bases from V and 4 bases from J, with 10 bases in between. Germline CDR1 reads SGHDT; CDR2 reads YYEEEE. The CDR3 loop spans 13 amino acids. The clonotype comes from a person between 25 and 79 years old with non-small cell lung cancer. The chain uses TRBV5-6 and TRBJ2-3; unclear D gene. Source: blood, taken at baseline. The chain's CDR3 is CASSPRGADTQYF. CDR3 coding DNA: TGTGCCAGCAGCCCCCGAGGCGCAGATACGCAGTATTTT.